The clone carrying this T cell receptor (beta chain) was seen a single time. What it binds is not known. The donors were part of the 120-subject validation cohort, which stood apart from the approximately 670-subject first cohort. Some clones are missing from TCRdb's copy, which holds only in-frame ones; the method was immunoSEQ multiplex PCR. The data hold about 280,000 clones, with 80% to 90% observed a single time. CDR3 length: 16 residues. Trimming cost V 4 bases and J 7 bases; bases outside gene matches: 7. Germline V gene lookup returns CDR1 SGDLS and CDR2 YYNGEE. These data belong to a study of cytomegalovirus exposure and HLA in healthy donors. Study conclusions and caveats: Reports described diagnosis of cytomegalovirus status by the classifier as highly specific and sensitive. The tendency of first-cohort TCR clusters to co-occur in the 90 to 150 validation repertoires emerged from a later analysis. Usually a TCR sequence was rare, but some public TCRs were found in many donors.

The chain recombines TRBV9 with TRBJ2-2; 13 bases are shared with TRBD2. The receptor was isolated from a woman between 18 and 30 years old in good health and CMV-seronegative. The sequenced sample was PBMCs. The CDR3 DNA sequence: TGTGCCAGCAGCCAACGGACTAGCGGGGGTGTCGGGGAGCTGTTTTTT. Amino acids: CASSQRTSGGVGELFF.